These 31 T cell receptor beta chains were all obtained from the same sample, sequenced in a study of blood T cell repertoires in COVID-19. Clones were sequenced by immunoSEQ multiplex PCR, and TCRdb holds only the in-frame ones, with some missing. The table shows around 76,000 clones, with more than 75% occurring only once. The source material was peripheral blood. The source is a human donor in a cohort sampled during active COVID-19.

The CDR3: CASSQQGLAGALSYNEQFF. CDR3 nucleotide sequence: TGCGCCAGCAGCCAACAGGGACTAGCGGGGGCCCTCTCCTACAATGAGCAGTTCTTC. The genes are TRBV4-1 and TRBJ2-1, with 14 bases matching TRBD2. CDR3 length: 19 amino acids. The V gene's germline CDR1 is MGHRA and CDR2 YSYEKL. With 2 bases clipped from V and 0 bases from J, the junction kept 6 bases outside the gene matches.

The CDR3 nucleotides are TGTGCCAGCTCACAGACTAGCGGGGGGACCAATGAGCAGTTCTTC. Protein: CASSQTSGGTNEQFF. The chain carries TRBV18 and TRBJ2-1; 13 nucleotides match TRBD2. CDR3 length equals 15 residues. After removal of 4 bases from V and 6 bases from J, the junction contained 3 bases not matched to a gene. Germline loops: CDR1 KGHSH, CDR2 LQKENI.

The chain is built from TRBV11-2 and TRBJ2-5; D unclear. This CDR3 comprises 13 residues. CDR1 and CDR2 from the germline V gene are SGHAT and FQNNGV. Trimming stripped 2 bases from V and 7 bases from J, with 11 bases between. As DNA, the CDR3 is TGTGCCAGCAGCTTAAAGTGGGCCGGGACCCAGTACTTC. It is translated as CASSLKWAGTQYF.

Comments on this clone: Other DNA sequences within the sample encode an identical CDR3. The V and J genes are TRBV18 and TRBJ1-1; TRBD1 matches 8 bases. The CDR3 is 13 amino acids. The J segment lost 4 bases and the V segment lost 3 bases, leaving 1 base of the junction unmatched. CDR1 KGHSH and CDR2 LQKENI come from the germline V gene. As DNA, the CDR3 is TGTGCCAGCTCACCCGGACAGGGCACTGAAGCTTTCTTT. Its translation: CASSPGQGTEAFF.

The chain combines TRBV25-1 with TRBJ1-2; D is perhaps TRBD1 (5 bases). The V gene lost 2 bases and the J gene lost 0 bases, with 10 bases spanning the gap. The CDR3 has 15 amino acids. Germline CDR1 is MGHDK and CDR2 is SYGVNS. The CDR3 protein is CASSESGGSNYGYTF. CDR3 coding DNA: TGTGCCAGCAGTGAAAGTGGGGGGTCTAACTATGGCTACACCTTC.

CDR3 sequence reads: CASSIQGRISEAFF. The DNA for the CDR3 is TGTGCCAGTAGTATACAGGGGAGAATCTCTGAAGCTTTCTTT. This chain connects TRBV19 to TRBJ1-1; tentatively, D is TRBD1 (6 bases). The CDR3 sequence is 14 residues long. The germline V gene encodes CDR1 LNHDA and CDR2 SQIVND (reference sequence). Deletions cut 2 bases from V and 6 bases from J, with 13 bases between.

CDR3 DNA sequence: TGTGCCAGCAGCCTCTTACAGGGGGGTAATCAGCCCCAGCATTTT. This codes for CASSLLQGGNQPQHF. This chain joins TRBV6-2 or TRBV6-3 and TRBJ1-5, with 8 bases aligning to TRBD1. The trim removed 6 bases at V and 4 bases at J, leaving 8 bases unmatched. There are 15 residues in the CDR3. CDR1 is MNHEY, CDR2 SVGEGT, per germline.

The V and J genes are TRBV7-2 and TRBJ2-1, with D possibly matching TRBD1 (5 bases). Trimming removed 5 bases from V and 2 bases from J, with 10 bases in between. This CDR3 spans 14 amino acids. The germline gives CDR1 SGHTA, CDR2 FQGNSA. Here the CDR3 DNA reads TGTGCCAGCAGCCAGGGCCCGGCCTACAATGAGCAGTTCTTC. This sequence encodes CASSQGPAYNEQFF.

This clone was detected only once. CDR3 coding DNA: TGTGCCAGCAGCGTACAGGGGGCAACTAATGAAAAACTGTTTTTT. Translation: CASSVQGATNEKLFF. The rearrangement joins TRBV7-2 to TRBJ1-4, with 8 nucleotides matching TRBD1. The CDR3 is 15 amino acids. Germline V gives CDR1 SGHTA, CDR2 FQGNSA. V dropped 5 bases and J dropped 0; count of bases not matched to a gene: 2. Combining the CDR3 with reference TRBV7-2 and TRBJ1-4 gives the whole variable domain GAGVSQSPSNKVTEKGKDVELRCDPISGHTALYWYRQSLGQGLEFLIYFQGNSAPDKSGLPSDRFSAERTGGSVSTLTIQRTQQEDSAVYLCASSVQGATNEKLFFGSGTQLSVL.

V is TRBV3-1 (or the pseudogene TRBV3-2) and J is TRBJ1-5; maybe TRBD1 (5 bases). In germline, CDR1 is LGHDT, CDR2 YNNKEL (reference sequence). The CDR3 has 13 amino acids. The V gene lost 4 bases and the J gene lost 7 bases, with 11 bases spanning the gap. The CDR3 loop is CASSRDGGQPQHF. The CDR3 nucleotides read TGTGCCAGCAGCCGCGATGGGGGGCAGCCCCAGCATTTT.

The CDR3 DNA follows: TGCGCCAGCAGCTTGGACCTGGAGAGTGAAAAACTGTTTTTT. It specifies CASSLDLESEKLFF. The chain recombines TRBV5-1 with TRBJ1-4; no clear D. Germline V gene sequence: CDR1 SGHRS, CDR2 YFSETQ. This CDR3 contains 14 residues. With 0 bases removed from V and 7 bases from J, the gap between germline ends came to 10 bases.

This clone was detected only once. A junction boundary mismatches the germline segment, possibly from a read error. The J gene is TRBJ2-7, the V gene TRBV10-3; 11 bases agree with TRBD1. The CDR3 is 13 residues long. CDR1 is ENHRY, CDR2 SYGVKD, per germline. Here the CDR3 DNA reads TGTGCCATTGACGAGGACAGGGGGCGAGCCCCCAACTTC. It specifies CAIDEDRGRAPNF.

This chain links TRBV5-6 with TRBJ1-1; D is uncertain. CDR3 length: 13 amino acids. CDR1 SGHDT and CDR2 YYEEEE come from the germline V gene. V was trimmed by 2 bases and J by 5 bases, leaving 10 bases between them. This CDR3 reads CASSFAGRTEAFF. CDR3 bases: TGTGCCAGCAGCTTTGCAGGAAGAACTGAAGCTTTCTTT.

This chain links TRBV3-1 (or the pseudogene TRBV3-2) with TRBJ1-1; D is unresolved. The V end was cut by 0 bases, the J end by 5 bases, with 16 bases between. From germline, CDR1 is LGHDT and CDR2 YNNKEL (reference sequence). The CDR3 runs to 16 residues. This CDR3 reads CASSQDSRGTPTEAFF. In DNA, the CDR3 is TGTGCCAGCAGCCAAGATTCCCGGGGAACTCCGACTGAAGCTTTCTTT.

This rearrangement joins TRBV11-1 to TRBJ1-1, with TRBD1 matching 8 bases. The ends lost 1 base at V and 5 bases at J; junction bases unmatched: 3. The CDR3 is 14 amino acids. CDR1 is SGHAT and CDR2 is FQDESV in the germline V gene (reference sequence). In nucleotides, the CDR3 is TGTGCCAGCAGCTTAGAGACAGGGGTGACTGAAGCTTTCTTT. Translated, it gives CASSLETGVTEAFF.

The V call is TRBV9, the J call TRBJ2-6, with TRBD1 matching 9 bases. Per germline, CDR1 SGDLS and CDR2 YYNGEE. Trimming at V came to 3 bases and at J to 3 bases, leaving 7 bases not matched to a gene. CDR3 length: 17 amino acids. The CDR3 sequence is CASSATGGGRGANVLTF. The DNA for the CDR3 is TGTGCCAGCAGCGCAACAGGGGGCGGGCGTGGGGCCAACGTCCTGACTTTC. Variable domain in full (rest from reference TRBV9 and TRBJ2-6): DSGVTQTPKHLITATGQRVTLRCSPRSGDLSVYWYQQSLDQGLQFLIQYYNGEERAKGNILERFSAQQFPDLHSELNLSSLELGDSALYFCASSATGGGRGANVLTFGAGSRLTVL.

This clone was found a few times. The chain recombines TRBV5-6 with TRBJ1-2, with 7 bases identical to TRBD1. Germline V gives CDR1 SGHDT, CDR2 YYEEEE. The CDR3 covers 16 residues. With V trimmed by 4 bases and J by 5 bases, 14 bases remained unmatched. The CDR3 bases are TGTGCCAGCAGCCCGATAGACAGGGCCACCCATTATGGCTACACCTTC. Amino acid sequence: CASSPIDRATHYGYTF.

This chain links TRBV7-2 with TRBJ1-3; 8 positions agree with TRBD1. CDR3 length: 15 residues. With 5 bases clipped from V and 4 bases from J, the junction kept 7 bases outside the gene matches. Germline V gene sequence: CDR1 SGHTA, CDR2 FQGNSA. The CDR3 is CASSTRQGSGNTIYF. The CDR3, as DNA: TGTGCCAGCAGCACTAGACAGGGGTCCGGAAACACCATATATTTT.

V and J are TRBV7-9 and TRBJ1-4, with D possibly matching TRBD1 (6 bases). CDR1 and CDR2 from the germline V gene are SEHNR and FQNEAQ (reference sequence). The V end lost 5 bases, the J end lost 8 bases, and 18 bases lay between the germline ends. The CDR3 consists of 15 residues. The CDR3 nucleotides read TGTGCCAGCAGCCCACCCGGGGGGCGCAGAGAAAAACTGTTTTTT. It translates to CASSPPGGRREKLFF. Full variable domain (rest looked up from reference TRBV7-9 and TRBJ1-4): DTGVSQNPRHKITKRGQNVTFRCDPISEHNRLYWYRQTLGQGPEFLTYFQNEAQLEKSRLLSDRFSAERPKGSFSTLEIQRTEQGDSAMYLCASSPPGGRREKLFFGSGTQLSVL.

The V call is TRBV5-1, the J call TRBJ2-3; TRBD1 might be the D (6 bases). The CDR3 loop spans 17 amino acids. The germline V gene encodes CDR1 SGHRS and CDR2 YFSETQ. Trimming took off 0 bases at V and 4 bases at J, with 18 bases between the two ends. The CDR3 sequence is CASSLAGGRPPADTQYF. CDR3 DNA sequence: TGCGCCAGCAGCTTGGCTGGGGGCAGGCCCCCCGCAGATACGCAGTATTTT.

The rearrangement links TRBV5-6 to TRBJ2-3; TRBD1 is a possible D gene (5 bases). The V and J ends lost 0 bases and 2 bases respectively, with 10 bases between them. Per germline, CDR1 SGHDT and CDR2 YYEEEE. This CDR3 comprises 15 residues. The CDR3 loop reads CASSLETGHTDTQYF. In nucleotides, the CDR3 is TGTGCCAGCAGCTTGGAAACAGGACACACAGATACGCAGTATTTT.

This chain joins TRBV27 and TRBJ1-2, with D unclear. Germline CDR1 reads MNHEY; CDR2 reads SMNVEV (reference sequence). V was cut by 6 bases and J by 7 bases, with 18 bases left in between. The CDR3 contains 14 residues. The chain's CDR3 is CASSLGRMGSGYTF. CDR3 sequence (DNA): TGTGCCAGCAGCCTAGGGAGGATGGGTAGTGGCTACACCTTC.

CDR3 in DNA: TGTGCCAGCAGCTTCGACCGGACTGCTAACTATGGCTACACCTTC. Protein: CASSFDRTANYGYTF. This chain uses TRBV7-2 with TRBJ1-2; no clear D. CDR1 is SGHTA, CDR2 FQGNSA, per germline. Trimming left V 3 bases short and J 0 bases short, with 11 bases between. The CDR3 spans 15 residues.

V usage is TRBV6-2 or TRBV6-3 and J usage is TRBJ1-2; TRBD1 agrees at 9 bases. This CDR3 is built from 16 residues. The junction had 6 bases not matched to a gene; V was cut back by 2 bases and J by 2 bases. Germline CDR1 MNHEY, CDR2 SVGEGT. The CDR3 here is CASSYEGTGPNYGYTF. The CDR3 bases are TGTGCCAGCAGTTACGAGGGGACAGGGCCCAACTATGGCTACACCTTC.

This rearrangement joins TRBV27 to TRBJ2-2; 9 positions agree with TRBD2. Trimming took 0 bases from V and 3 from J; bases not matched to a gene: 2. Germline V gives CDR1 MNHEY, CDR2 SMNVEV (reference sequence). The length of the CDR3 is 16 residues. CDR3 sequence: CASSLSPSGDTGELFF. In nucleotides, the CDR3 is TGTGCCAGCAGTTTATCACCTAGCGGGGACACCGGGGAGCTGTTTTTT.

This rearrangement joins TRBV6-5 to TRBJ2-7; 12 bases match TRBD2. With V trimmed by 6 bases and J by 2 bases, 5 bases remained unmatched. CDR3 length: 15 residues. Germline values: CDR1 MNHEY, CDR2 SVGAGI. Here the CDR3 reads CASRLGLAGTYEQYF. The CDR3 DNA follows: TGTGCCAGCAGGCTCGGACTAGCGGGGACCTACGAGCAGTACTTC.

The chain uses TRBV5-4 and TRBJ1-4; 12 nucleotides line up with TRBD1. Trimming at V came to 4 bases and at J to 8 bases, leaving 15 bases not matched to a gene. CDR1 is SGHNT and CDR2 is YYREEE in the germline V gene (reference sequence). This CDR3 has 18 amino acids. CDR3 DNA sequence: TGTGCCAGCAGCGCTGGGACAGGGGGCCGGGACGGCGGCGAAAAACTGTTTTTT. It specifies CASSAGTGGRDGGEKLFF.

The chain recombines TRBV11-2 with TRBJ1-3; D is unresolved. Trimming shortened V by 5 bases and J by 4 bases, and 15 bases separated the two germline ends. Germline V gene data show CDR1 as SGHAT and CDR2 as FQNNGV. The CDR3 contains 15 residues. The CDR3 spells CASSLTVPQGNTIYF. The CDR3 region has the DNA TGTGCCAGCAGCCTAACAGTGCCCCAAGGAAACACCATATATTTT.

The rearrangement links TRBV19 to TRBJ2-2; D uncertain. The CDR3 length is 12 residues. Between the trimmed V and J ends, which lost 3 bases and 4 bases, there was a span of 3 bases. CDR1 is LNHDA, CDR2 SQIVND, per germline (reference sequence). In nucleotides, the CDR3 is TGTGCCAGTAGTATCATCACCGGGGAGCTGTTTTTT. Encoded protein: CASSIITGELFF.

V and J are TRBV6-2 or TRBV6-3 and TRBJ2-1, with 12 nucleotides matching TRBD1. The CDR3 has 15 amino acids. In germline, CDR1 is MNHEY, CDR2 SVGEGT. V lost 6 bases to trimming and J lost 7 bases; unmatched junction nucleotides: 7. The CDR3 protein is CASSRGQGALNEQFF. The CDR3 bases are TGTGCCAGCAGCCGGGGACAGGGGGCATTAAATGAGCAGTTCTTC.

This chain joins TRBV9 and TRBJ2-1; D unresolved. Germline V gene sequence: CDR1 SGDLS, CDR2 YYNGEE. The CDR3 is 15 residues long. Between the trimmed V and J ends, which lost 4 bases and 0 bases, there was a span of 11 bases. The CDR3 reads CASSPGSSSYNEQFF. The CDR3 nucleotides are TGTGCCAGCAGCCCCGGGTCCAGCTCCTACAATGAGCAGTTCTTC.